The 26 T cell receptor beta chains listed next were all sequenced from one sample in a study of T cell responses to AZD1222 COVID-19 vaccine. Assay: immunoSEQ multiplex PCR; the TCRdb copy retains only in-frame clones and omits some. The profile shows around 76,000 clones, roughly 85% of them singletons. Specimen: peripheral blood, collected on day 0 of AZD1222 vaccination. These receptors all come from an adult in good health.

This clone was picked up a small number of times. The genes are TRBV7-2 and TRBJ2-1, with D possibly matching TRBD1 (6 bases). The CDR3 runs 18 residues. Per the germline V gene, CDR1 is SGHTA and CDR2 is FQGNSA. V was cut by 0 bases and J by 5 bases, with 20 bases left in between. The CDR3, as DNA: TGTGCCAGCAGCTTAGCGTTCGGTGAGGGGGTCCGTCACAATGAGCAGTTCTTC. Amino acids: CASSLAFGEGVRHNEQFF.

This chain joins TRBV5-1 and TRBJ1-4; TRBD1 is a possible D gene (6 bases). V was clipped by 3 bases and J by 5 bases, with 11 bases between them. CDR1 is SGHRS and CDR2 is YFSETQ in the germline V gene. CDR3 length: 14 amino acids. The CDR3 sequence is CASSSGGQNEKLFF. As DNA, the CDR3 is TGCGCCAGCAGCTCAGGAGGACAGAATGAAAAACTGTTTTTT. Supplemented by reference TRBV5-1 and TRBJ1-4, the full variable domain reads KAGVTQTPRYLIKTRGQQVTLSCSPISGHRSVSWYQQTPGQGLQFLFEYFSETQRNKGNFPGRFSGRQFSNSRSEMNVSTLELGDSALYLCASSSGGQNEKLFFGSGTQLSVL.

V gene TRBV7-3 combines with J gene TRBJ1-3; D call uncertain. Trimming took off 5 bases at V and 0 bases at J, with 11 bases between the two ends. Germline V gives CDR1 SGHTA, CDR2 FQGTGA. This CDR3 has 15 amino acids. This chain's CDR3 is CASSPGGLSGNTIYF. CDR3 nucleotide sequence: TGTGCCAGCAGCCCGGGCGGCCTCTCTGGAAACACCATATATTTT.

The chain recombines TRBV5-6 with TRBJ1-6, with 8 bases matching TRBD1. Germline V gene data show CDR1 as SGHDT and CDR2 as YYEEEE. J gave up 9 bases and V 4 bases, and 6 bases lay outside the gene matches. The CDR3 contains 14 residues. For the CDR3, the DNA is TGTGCCAGCAGCCAGGGACAGGCGGGTTCACCCCTCCACTTT. It is translated as CASSQGQAGSPLHF.

The chain combines TRBV29-1 with TRBJ2-3, with 10 positions matching TRBD2. The CDR3 covers 16 residues. Germline values: CDR1 SQVTM, CDR2 ANQGSEA. Germline trimming cut 1 base from V and 2 bases from J; bases unmatched to any gene: 6. The CDR3 spells CSVEGLAGELTDTQYF. CDR3 nucleotides: TGCAGCGTTGAAGGGCTAGCGGGGGAACTCACAGATACGCAGTATTTT.

The V and J genes are TRBV7-6 and TRBJ2-2; D is undetermined. The CDR3 extends over 11 amino acids. Trimming shortened V by 3 bases and J by 5 bases, and 1 base separated the two germline ends. Germline values: CDR1 SGHVS, CDR2 FNYEAQ. The CDR3 region is CASSLTGELFF. In nucleotides, the CDR3 is TGTGCCAGCAGCTTGACCGGGGAGCTGTTTTTT.

The chain is built from TRBV9 and TRBJ1-1; 12 bases match TRBD1. This CDR3 comprises 16 residues. Germline V CDR1 and CDR2: SGDLS, YYNGEE. J gave up 5 bases and V 2 bases, and 7 bases lay outside the gene matches. CDR3 sequence reads: CASSVYRDRGHTEAFF. In nucleotides, the CDR3 is TGTGCCAGCAGCGTTTACCGGGACAGGGGGCATACTGAAGCTTTCTTT. Combining the CDR3 with reference TRBV9 and TRBJ1-1 gives the whole variable domain DSGVTQTPKHLITATGQRVTLRCSPRSGDLSVYWYQQSLDQGLQFLIQYYNGEERAKGNILERFSAQQFPDLHSELNLSSLELGDSALYFCASSVYRDRGHTEAFFGQGTRLTVV.

This clone was observed a single time. V is TRBV4-3 and J is TRBJ1-1, with D unresolved. The V and J ends lost 2 bases and 0 bases respectively, with 13 bases between them. The germline gives CDR1 LGHNA, CDR2 YSLEER. CDR3 length: 16 amino acids. The CDR3 DNA reads as TGCGCCAGCAGCCAACTGTCCGGTGTGATGAACACTGAAGCTTTCTTT. The encoded protein is CASSQLSGVMNTEAFF.

V and J are TRBV19 and TRBJ2-2, with D perhaps being TRBD1 or TRBD2 (5 bases each). Germline V gene lookup returns CDR1 LNHDA and CDR2 SQIVND (reference sequence). Trimming removed 8 bases at V and 2 bases at J, with 18 bases between. The CDR3 runs to 16 residues. The CDR3 region has the DNA TGTGCCAGTTTCCCGAGAGGGGTATTAAACACCGGGGAGCTGTTTTTT. Protein product: CASFPRGVLNTGELFF.

This sequence joins TRBV7-3 and TRBJ2-5; no firm D call. The CDR3 spans 13 residues. In germline, CDR1 is SGHTA, CDR2 FQGTGA. V gave up 4 bases and J gave up 2 bases, with 8 bases separating them. CDR3 in DNA: TGTGCCAGCAGCTCAGATCCGCAAGAGACCCAGTACTTC. It is translated as CASSSDPQETQYF.

This clone has only a few counts. The rearrangement links TRBV3-1 (or the pseudogene TRBV3-2) to TRBJ1-1, with TRBD1 as a possible D gene (5 bases). Per the germline V gene, CDR1 is LGHDT and CDR2 is YNNKEL (reference sequence). CDR3 length equals 14 residues. V dropped 3 bases and J dropped 1 base, with 9 bases sitting between them. For the CDR3, the DNA is TGTGCCAGCAGCCAGCAGGGCGGGAACACTGAAGCTTTCTTT. Amino acids: CASSQQGGNTEAFF.

The count of this clone is one. CDR3 in DNA: TGTGCCTGGAGCGGGGGAAGCCCACTTCAGCCCCAGCATTTT. Amino acid sequence: CAWSGGSPLQPQHF. This chain joins TRBV30 and TRBJ1-5; D possibly corresponds to TRBD1 (5 bases). The V and J ends lost 3 bases and 6 bases respectively, with 15 bases between them. Germline CDR1 GTSNPN, CDR2 SVGIG (reference sequence). The CDR3 is 14 amino acids.

The chain employs TRBV21-1 and TRBJ2-3; the table names TRBD1, a call not compared with the DNA. TRBV21-1 constitutes a pseudogene. CDR3 length equals 14 residues. DNA of the CDR3: TGTGCCAGCAGCGGGGGCTCAGTGGCAGATACGCAGTATTTT. It encodes CASSGGSVADTQYF.

The chain combines TRBV30 with TRBJ2-7, with a tentative D call TRBD2 (7 bases). The CDR3 sequence is 12 residues long. Germline CDR1 GTSNPN, CDR2 SVGIG (reference sequence). Deletions cut 4 bases from V and 5 bases from J, with 12 bases between. The CDR3 bases are TGTGCCTGGATCAGGGGAGGGCACGAGCAGTACTTC. Translation: CAWIRGGHEQYF.

This clone was recorded once. In DNA form, the CDR3 reads TGTGCCAGTAGTATAGGCAGGCCAACTAACTATGGCTACACCTTC. It yields the protein CASSIGRPTNYGYTF. The chain recombines TRBV19 with TRBJ1-2; D gene ambiguous. V was cut by 1 base and J by 0 bases, with 9 bases left in between. The CDR3 extends over 15 amino acids. CDR1 and CDR2 (germline): LNHDA, SQIVND (reference sequence). The full variable domain, with the rest looked up from reference TRBV19 and TRBJ1-2, is DGGITQSPKYLFRKEGQNVTLSCEQNLNHDAMYWYRQDPGQGLRLIYYSQIVNDFQKGDIAEGYSVSREKKESFPLTVTSAQKNPTAFYLCASSIGRPTNYGYTFGSGTRLTVV.

The CDR3 protein is CASSFKGVEGGYTF. The CDR3 region has the DNA TGTGCCAGCAGTTTTAAGGGGGTCGAGGGAGGCTACACCTTC. The chain links TRBV27 to TRBJ1-2; possible D gene TRBD1, 6 bases. The CDR3 has 14 residues. In germline, CDR1 is MNHEY, CDR2 SMNVEV (reference sequence). Trimming removed 3 bases from V and 8 bases from J, with 16 bases in between.

As DNA, the CDR3 is TGCAGTGCTCTACGCGAGACCCAGTACTTC. Its translation is CSALRETQYF. The chain couples TRBV20-1 to TRBJ2-5; no clear D gene. V lost 5 bases and J lost 5, with 6 bases in between. The CDR3 is 10 amino acids. Germline CDR1 DFQATT, CDR2 SNEGSKA (reference sequence).

The genes are TRBV19 and TRBJ1-3; no clear D gene. V was pared by 6 bases and J by 0 bases, with 6 bases between. Germline lookup yields CDR1 LNHDA and CDR2 SQIVND (reference sequence). The CDR3 loop spans 13 amino acids. The CDR3 nucleotides read TGTGCCAGTAGCCTTAACTCTGGAAACACCATATATTTT. This codes for CASSLNSGNTIYF. The full variable domain, in which reference TRBV19 and TRBJ1-3 provide the parts outside the CDR3, is DGGITQSPKYLFRKEGQNVTLSCEQNLNHDAMYWYRQDPGQGLRLIYYSQIVNDFQKGDIAEGYSVSREKKESFPLTVTSAQKNPTAFYLCASSLNSGNTIYFGEGSWLTVV.

This clone was recorded a few times. The chain uses TRBV6-2 or TRBV6-3 and TRBJ1-5; D is perhaps TRBD1 (5 bases). V lost 2 bases and J 1 base, leaving 12 bases between the germline ends. Germline V CDR1 and CDR2: MNHEY, SVGEGT. This CDR3 is 16 amino acids long. The CDR3 loop is CASSYPRGGSNQPQHF. The CDR3 nucleotides are TGTGCCAGCAGTTACCCTCGGGGGGGGAGCAATCAGCCCCAGCATTTT.

The chain combines TRBV5-1 with TRBJ2-1, with D perhaps matching TRBD1 (6 bases). Germline V CDR1 and CDR2: SGHRS, YFSETQ. V was shortened by 4 bases and J by 6 bases, with 14 bases between the two germline ends. The CDR3 is 14 amino acids. The CDR3 loop reads CASSASQGRNEQFF. The CDR3 DNA sequence: TGCGCCAGCAGCGCCTCACAGGGACGCAATGAGCAGTTCTTC.

The chain uses TRBV2 and TRBJ1-2; 7 nucleotides line up with TRBD1. V lost 7 bases, J lost 7 bases, and 6 bases stayed unmatched. Per germline, CDR1 SNHLY and CDR2 FYNNEI. This CDR3 spans 12 amino acids. CDR3 in amino acids: CASTRGTVGYTF. The CDR3 bases are TGTGCCAGCACTAGAGGGACAGTTGGCTACACCTTC. Variable domain in full (rest from reference TRBV2 and TRBJ1-2): EPEVTQTPSHQVTQMGQEVILRCVPISNHLYFYWYRQILGQKVEFLVSFYNNEISEKSEIFDDQFSVERPDGSNFTLKIRSTKLEDSAMYFCASTRGTVGYTFGSGTRLTVV.

The chain joins TRBV6-5 to TRBJ1-5, with unresolved D. CDR1 is MNHEY and CDR2 is SVGAGI in the germline V gene. The CDR3 length is 15 residues. The germline V and J ends were trimmed by 7 bases and 2 bases, with 15 bases remaining between them. Here the CDR3 reads CASMAGVGGNQPQHF. The CDR3 DNA reads as TGTGCCAGCATGGCCGGGGTAGGTGGCAATCAGCCCCAGCATTTT.

In DNA form, the CDR3 reads TGTGCCAGCACCCGGACAGGCGAGCAGTACTTC. It is translated as CASTRTGEQYF. The J gene is TRBJ2-7, the V gene TRBV7-9; 7 bases are a match to TRBD1. There are 11 residues in the CDR3. V dropped 7 bases and J dropped 6; count of bases not matched to a gene: 3. Germline CDR1 and CDR2: SEHNR and FQNEAQ (reference sequence).

This chain connects TRBV12-3 or TRBV12-4 to TRBJ1-2; perhaps TRBD1 as D (5 bases). Trimming left V 8 bases short and J 6 bases short, with 13 bases between. The CDR3 is made up of 12 amino acids. DNA for the CDR3: TGTGCCAGCGCCGGGGGTACTGATGGCTACACCTTC. Protein: CASAGGTDGYTF.

This sequence joins TRBV7-9 and TRBJ1-6, with D uncertain. Germline CDR1 reads SEHNR; CDR2 reads FQNEAQ (reference sequence). V was cut by 10 bases and J by 10 bases, with 20 bases left in between. The CDR3 consists of 14 residues. CDR3 region: CATLESTILSPLHF. CDR3 DNA: TGTGCCACCCTAGAGTCGACGATACTCTCACCCCTCCACTTT.

J is TRBJ1-5 and V is TRBV19; tentatively, D is TRBD1 (6 bases). CDR3 length: 14 amino acids. The ends were cut back, 3 bases at V and 6 bases at J, with 12 bases in the middle. The V gene's germline CDR1 is LNHDA and CDR2 SQIVND (reference sequence). CDR3 sequence: CASSITGFGQPQHF. The CDR3 DNA is TGTGCCAGTAGTATCACAGGGTTCGGTCAGCCCCAGCATTTT.